One and the same sample provided the 25 T cell receptor beta chains below, sequenced in a study of blood T cell repertoires in COVID-19. This table comes from immunoSEQ multiplex PCR, and its TCRdb copy is limited to in-frame clones, with some not included. The repertoire includes about 210,000 clones, roughly 87% of them detected once, and under 13% sits in the top ten. Sequenced input: PBMCs or T cells enriched from blood (not recorded which). The origin of the receptors is a man younger than 35 with acute COVID-19.

V and J are TRBV29-1 and TRBJ1-5, with D possibly being TRBD1 (6 bases). CDR3 length: 13 amino acids. V lost 0 bases and J 7 bases, leaving 10 bases between the germline ends. CDR1 SQVTM and CDR2 ANQGSEA come from the germline V gene. The CDR3, as DNA: TGCAGCGTTGAAGAGCAGGGGAAACAGCCCCAGCATTTT. Encoded protein: CSVEEQGKQPQHF.

The gene calls are TRBV30 and TRBJ1-2; D is unresolved. V was clipped by 4 bases and J by 6 bases, with 21 bases between them. The germline CDR1 and CDR2 sequences are GTSNPN and SVGIG (reference sequence). The CDR3 totals 15 residues. CDR3 residues: CAWTSKTVGFDGYTF. The CDR3 region has the DNA TGTGCCTGGACGTCAAAGACCGTCGGGTTTGATGGCTACACCTTC.

This sequence joins TRBV19 and TRBJ1-1, with 8 positions matching TRBD1. Trimming at V came to 6 bases and at J to 5 bases, leaving 8 bases not matched to a gene. This CDR3 comprises 14 residues. Germline V gene lookup returns CDR1 LNHDA and CDR2 SQIVND (reference sequence). CDR3 bases: TGTGCCAGTAGCACTACAGGGGGTTGGACTGAAGCTTTCTTT. It translates to CASSTTGGWTEAFF.

J is TRBJ1-1 and V is TRBV6-2 or TRBV6-3; D is perhaps TRBD1 (6 bases). Germline V CDR1 and CDR2: MNHEY, SVGEGT. The CDR3 has 15 amino acids. Trimming stripped 4 bases from V and 6 bases from J, with 18 bases between. CDR3 loop: CASSWIRGLNAEAFF. In nucleotides, the CDR3 is TGTGCCAGCAGTTGGATCAGGGGATTAAACGCTGAAGCTTTCTTT.

This chain's CDR3 is CASSQDPTVTYEQYF. The CDR3 nucleotides are TGCGCCAGCAGCCAAGACCCTACTGTGACCTACGAGCAGTACTTC. The chain uses TRBV4-1 and TRBJ2-7; no clear D. Germline assignment: CDR1 MGHRA and CDR2 YSYEKL. V gave up 0 bases and J gave up 2 bases, with 11 bases separating them. The CDR3 has 15 residues.

The J gene is TRBJ2-1, the V gene TRBV4-3, with 9 bases that match TRBD2. Germline values: CDR1 LGHNA, CDR2 YSLEER. The CDR3 loop spans 19 amino acids. The trim removed 0 bases at V and 0 bases at J, leaving 9 bases unmatched. CDR3 sequence: CASSQEPYLAGSSYNEQFF. CDR3 in DNA: TGCGCCAGCAGCCAAGAACCCTACCTAGCGGGATCCTCCTACAATGAGCAGTTCTTC.

The chain joins TRBV7-2 to TRBJ1-6; 7 bases are a match to TRBD1. Germline V gene data show CDR1 as SGHTA and CDR2 as FQGNSA. The CDR3 is 15 residues long. V lost 0 bases to trimming and J lost 9 bases; unmatched junction nucleotides: 5. CDR3 loop: CASSLALAGGSPLHF. CDR3 sequence (DNA): TGTGCCAGCAGCTTAGCGCTGGCAGGGGGTTCACCCCTCCACTTT.

The chain carries TRBV7-2 and TRBJ2-1; 10 bases are a match to TRBD2. The junction had 13 bases not matched to a gene; V was cut back by 4 bases and J by 7 bases. The CDR3 has 17 amino acids. The germline CDR1 and CDR2 sequences are SGHTA and FQGNSA. Here the CDR3 DNA reads TGTGCCAGCAGCTCCATCCCCCTAGCGGGAGTTAGGAATGAGCAGTTCTTC. Its translation: CASSSIPLAGVRNEQFF.

The chain uses TRBV7-9 and TRBJ2-1; 8 nucleotides agree with TRBD1. Trimming at V came to 2 bases and at J to 7 bases, leaving 7 bases not matched to a gene. The CDR3 spans 15 residues. CDR1 is SEHNR, CDR2 FQNEAQ, per germline (reference sequence). The CDR3 DNA reads TGTGCCAGCAGCTTACGGCAGGGGGCTGAAAATGAGCAGTTCTTC. It encodes CASSLRQGAENEQFF.

As DNA, the CDR3 is TGTGCCAGCAGAGAGCCTGGGGCCAACGTCCTGACTTTC. Amino acid sequence: CASREPGANVLTF. The chain links TRBV27 to TRBJ2-6; no clear D gene. The V end lost 6 bases, the J end lost 2 bases, and 5 bases lay between the germline ends. Germline loops: CDR1 MNHEY, CDR2 SMNVEV (reference sequence). The CDR3 runs 13 residues.

The chain joins TRBV29-1 to TRBJ1-5; 11 bases match TRBD1. CDR1 and CDR2 (germline): SQVTM, ANQGSEA. The V segment lost 7 bases and the J segment 7 bases; nucleotides outside the gene matches: 6. The CDR3 has 13 residues. The CDR3 coding sequence is TGCAGCGCCTGGACAGGGGGCGCGCAGCCCCAGCATTTT. It translates to CSAWTGGAQPQHF.

This chain links TRBV7-9 with TRBJ2-3; the match to TRBD2 covers 10 bases. The trim removed 5 bases at V and 0 bases at J, leaving 5 bases unmatched. CDR1 and CDR2 (germline): SEHNR, FQNEAQ (reference sequence). This CDR3 is built from 16 residues. CDR3 loop: CASSRLAGFSTDTQYF. The CDR3, as DNA: TGTGCCAGCAGCAGACTAGCGGGCTTTAGCACAGATACGCAGTATTTT.

This sequence joins TRBV7-9 and TRBJ2-7; 11 nucleotides match TRBD1. The V and J ends lost 6 bases and 2 bases, in that order; junction bases with no gene match: 6. The CDR3 has 15 residues. Germline V gene data show CDR1 as SEHNR and CDR2 as FQNEAQ (reference sequence). This CDR3 reads CASRSGTGGTYEQYF. The CDR3 region has the DNA TGTGCCAGCAGGTCCGGGACAGGGGGAACCTACGAGCAGTACTTC.

The chain employs TRBV7-4 and TRBJ2-1, with 8 bases fitting TRBD2. This CDR3 region has 16 residues. Germline CDR1 and CDR2: SGHVT and SQSDAQ. Trimming took 5 bases from V and 1 from J; bases not matched to a gene: 7. The CDR3 bases are TGTGCCAGCAGCCAAGTGGCGGGAGGTTCCTACAATGAGCAGTTCTTC. It specifies CASSQVAGGSYNEQFF.

The rearrangement uses TRBV30 and TRBJ1-1; 8 bases agree with TRBD1. This CDR3 is built from 13 residues. CDR1 is GTSNPN, CDR2 SVGIG, per germline (reference sequence). V dropped 3 bases and J dropped 3; count of bases not matched to a gene: 3. The CDR3 DNA follows: TGTGCCTGGAGCCTGACAGGGGACACTGAAGCTTTCTTT. This translates into CAWSLTGDTEAFF.

This clone was found a few times. The rearrangement uses TRBV7-9 and TRBJ2-3, with TRBD2 matching over 11 bases. Germline V lookup: CDR1 SEHNR, CDR2 FQNEAQ (reference sequence). CDR3 length equals 15 residues. Trimming took 6 bases from V and 1 from J; bases not matched to a gene: 3. CDR3 sequence: CASSRGLAGTDTQYF. DNA for the CDR3: TGTGCCAGCAGTCGGGGACTAGCGGGCACAGATACGCAGTATTTT.

This rearrangement joins TRBV28 to TRBJ1-5; TRBD1 matches 7 bases. Germline loops: CDR1 MDHEN, CDR2 SYDVKM. CDR3 size: 15 residues. Trimming at V came to 1 base and at J to 5 bases, leaving 5 bases not matched to a gene. CDR3 DNA sequence: TGTGCCAGCAGTTTATTGACAGGGAGCCATCAGCCCCAGCATTTT. Translated: CASSLLTGSHQPQHF.

This chain joins TRBV5-1 and TRBJ2-5, with TRBD2 as a possible D gene (7 bases). V was pared by 0 bases and J by 2 bases, with 11 bases between. CDR1 SGHRS and CDR2 YFSETQ come from the germline V gene. The CDR3 is 15 residues long. The CDR3 spells CASSLEGRGQETQYF. The CDR3 region has the DNA TGCGCCAGCAGCTTGGAAGGGAGGGGGCAAGAGACCCAGTACTTC. Using reference TRBV5-1 and TRBJ2-5 for the parts outside the CDR3, the full variable domain is KAGVTQTPRYLIKTRGQQVTLSCSPISGHRSVSWYQQTPGQGLQFLFEYFSETQRNKGNFPGRFSGRQFSNSRSEMNVSTLELGDSALYLCASSLEGRGQETQYFGPGTRLLVL.

V and J are TRBV25-1 and TRBJ1-5; D gene unclear. This CDR3 is 14 amino acids long. Germline loops: CDR1 MGHDK, CDR2 SYGVNS. V shed 1 base and J shed 9 bases, with 13 bases lying between them. CDR3 residues: CASSESEGSLPQHF. Written as DNA, the CDR3 is TGTGCCAGCAGTGAATCAGAGGGATCGCTGCCCCAGCATTTT.

This clone was recorded once. The V gene is TRBV7-9, the J gene TRBJ2-1; no firm D call. V shed 4 bases and J shed 0 bases, with 10 bases lying between them. Per germline, CDR1 SEHNR and CDR2 FQNEAQ (reference sequence). The CDR3 runs to 15 residues. The CDR3 region has the DNA TGTGCCAGCAGCTCACCGGAGAGCTCCTACAATGAGCAGTTCTTC. Encoded protein: CASSSPESSYNEQFF.

In this sample, this clone turned up a few times. The chain links TRBV7-2 to TRBJ1-5, with D tentatively TRBD1 (5 bases). Germline CDR1 and CDR2: SGHTA and FQGNSA. CDR3 size: 15 residues. The V end was cut by 0 bases, the J end by 8 bases, with 14 bases between. The CDR3 loop is CASSLAPGAGEPQHF. DNA for the CDR3: TGTGCCAGCAGCTTAGCCCCTGGGGCGGGAGAGCCCCAGCATTTT.

V gene TRBV6-5 combines with J gene TRBJ1-6; 8 positions agree with TRBD1. Trimming cost V 2 bases and J 10 bases; bases outside gene matches: 10. CDR1 is MNHEY, CDR2 SVGAGI, per germline. This CDR3 contains 16 residues. CDR3 in amino acids: CASSYRPGQAKSPLHF. In DNA form, the CDR3 reads TGTGCCAGCAGTTACCGGCCGGGACAGGCTAAATCACCCCTCCACTTT.

The chain joins TRBV19 to TRBJ1-5; the D is unclear. V was clipped by 4 bases and J by 9 bases, with 10 bases between them. Germline values: CDR1 LNHDA, CDR2 SQIVND (reference sequence). CDR3 size: 12 residues. CDR3 region: CASSREGGPQHF. As DNA, the CDR3 is TGTGCCAGTAGTAGGGAGGGAGGGCCCCAGCATTTT.

This chain joins TRBV28 and TRBJ1-1; a possible D gene is TRBD1 (5 bases). The ends were cut back, 4 bases at V and 0 bases at J, with 12 bases in the middle. Per germline, CDR1 MDHEN and CDR2 SYDVKM. This CDR3 is 15 amino acids long. This CDR3 is CASSYREGVNTEAFF. The CDR3 nucleotides read TGTGCCAGCAGTTATAGGGAAGGGGTGAACACTGAAGCTTTCTTT.

This chain links TRBV2 with TRBJ2-7; TRBD2 matches at 10 bases. V shed 4 bases and J 0 bases; nucleotides not matched to a gene: 6. The CDR3 contains 16 residues. Per the germline V gene, CDR1 is SNHLY and CDR2 is FYNNEI. The CDR3 here is CASSVTSGSSSYEQYF. The CDR3 nucleotides read TGTGCCAGCAGTGTGACTAGCGGGTCTAGCTCCTACGAGCAGTACTTC.